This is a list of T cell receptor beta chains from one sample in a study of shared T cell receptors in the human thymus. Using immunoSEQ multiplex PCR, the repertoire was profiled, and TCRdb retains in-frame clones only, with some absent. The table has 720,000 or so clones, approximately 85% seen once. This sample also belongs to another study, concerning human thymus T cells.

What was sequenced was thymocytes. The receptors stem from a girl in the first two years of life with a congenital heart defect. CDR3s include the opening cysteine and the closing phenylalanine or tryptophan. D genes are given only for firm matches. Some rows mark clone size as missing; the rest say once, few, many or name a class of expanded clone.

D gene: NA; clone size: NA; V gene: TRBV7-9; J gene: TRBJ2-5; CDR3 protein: CASSPDSQETQYF; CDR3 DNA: TGTGCCAGCAGCCCCGACTCTCAAGAGACCCAGTACTTC
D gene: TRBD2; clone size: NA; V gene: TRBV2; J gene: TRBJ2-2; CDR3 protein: CASSDGLERGTTGELFF; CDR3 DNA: TGTGCCAGCAGTGATGGGCTAGAGCGGGGGACAACCGGGGAGCTGTTTTTT
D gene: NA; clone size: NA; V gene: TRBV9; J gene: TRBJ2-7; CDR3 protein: CASSSPLSSYEQYF; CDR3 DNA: TGTGCCAGCAGCTCCCCTTTGAGCTCCTACGAGCAGTACTTC
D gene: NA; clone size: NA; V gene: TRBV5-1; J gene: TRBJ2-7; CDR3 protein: CASSFEGQTPYEQYF; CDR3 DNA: TGCGCCAGCAGCTTTGAAGGACAGACACCCTACGAGCAGTACTTC
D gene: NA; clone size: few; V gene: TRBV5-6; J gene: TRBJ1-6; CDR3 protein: CASSFRAANSPLHF; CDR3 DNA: TGTGCCAGCAGCTTCAGGGCGGCTAATTCACCCCTCCACTTT
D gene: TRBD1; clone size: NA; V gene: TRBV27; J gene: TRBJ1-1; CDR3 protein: CASSPRNRTGNTEAFF; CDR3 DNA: TGTGCCAGCAGTCCAAGAAACCGGACAGGGAACACTGAAGCTTTCTTT
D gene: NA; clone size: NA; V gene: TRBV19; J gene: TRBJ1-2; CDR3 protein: CASSIFRIGRGENYGYTF; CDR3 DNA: TGTGCCAGTAGTATTTTTCGCATCGGCAGGGGTGAAAACTATGGCTACACCTTC
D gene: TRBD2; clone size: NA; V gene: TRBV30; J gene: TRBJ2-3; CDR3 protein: CAWSMGGGTTDTQYF; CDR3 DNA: TGTGCCTGGAGCATGGGGGGGGGAACCACAGATACGCAGTATTTT
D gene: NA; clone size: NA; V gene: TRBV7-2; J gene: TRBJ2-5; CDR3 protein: CASSLEADQETQYF; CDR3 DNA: TGTGCCAGCAGCTTAGAGGCGGACCAAGAGACCCAGTACTTC
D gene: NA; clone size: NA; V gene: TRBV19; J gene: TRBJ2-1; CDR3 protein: CASSIILGNEQFF; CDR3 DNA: TGTGCCAGTAGTATAATACTAGGCAATGAGCAGTTCTTC
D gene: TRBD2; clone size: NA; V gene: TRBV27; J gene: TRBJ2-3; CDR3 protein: CASSKRGSTDTQYF; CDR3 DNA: TGTGCCAGCAGCAAGCGGGGCAGCACAGATACGCAGTATTTT
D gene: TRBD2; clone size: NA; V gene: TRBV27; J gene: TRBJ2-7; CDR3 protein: CASSSSTSGSTYEQYF; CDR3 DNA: TGTGCCAGCAGTTCCTCGACTAGCGGGTCTACCTACGAGCAGTACTTC
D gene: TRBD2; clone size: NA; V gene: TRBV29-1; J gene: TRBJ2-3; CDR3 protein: CSGGVTSGESDTQYF; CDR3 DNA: TGCAGCGGGGGGGTCACTAGCGGGGAATCAGATACGCAGTATTTT
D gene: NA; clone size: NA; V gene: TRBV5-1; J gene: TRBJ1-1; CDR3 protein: CASSLFARAHTEAFF; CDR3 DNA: TGCGCCAGCAGCTTGTTTGCCAGGGCTCACACTGAAGCTTTCTTT
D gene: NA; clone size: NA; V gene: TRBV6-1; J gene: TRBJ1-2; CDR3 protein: CASSLQVRDYGYTF; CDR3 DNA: TGTGCCAGCAGCCTACAGGTCAGGGACTATGGCTACACCTTC
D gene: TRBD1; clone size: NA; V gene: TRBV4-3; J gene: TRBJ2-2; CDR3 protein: CASSQGVWVGAGQANTGELFF; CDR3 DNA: TGCGCCAGCAGCCAAGGAGTCTGGGTAGGTGCGGGACAGGCGAACACCGGGGAGCTGTTTTTT
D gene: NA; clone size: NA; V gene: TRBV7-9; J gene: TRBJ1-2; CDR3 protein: CASSSFTF; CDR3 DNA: TGTGCCAGCAGCTCCTTCACCTTC
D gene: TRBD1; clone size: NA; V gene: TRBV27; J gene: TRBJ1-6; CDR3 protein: CASTFGRDSLAENSPLHF; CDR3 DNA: TGTGCCAGCACTTTTGGACGGGACAGCCTAGCTGAAAATTCACCCCTCCACTTT
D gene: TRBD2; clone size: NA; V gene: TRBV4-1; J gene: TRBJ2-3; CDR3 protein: CASSLLTGLAGGGTSTDTQYF; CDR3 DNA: TGCGCCAGCAGCCTCTTAACTGGACTAGCGGGGGGGGGAACTAGCACAGATACGCAGTATTTT
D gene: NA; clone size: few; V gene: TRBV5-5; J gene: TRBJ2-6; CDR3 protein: CASTTQGSGANVLTF; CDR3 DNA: TGTGCCAGCACCACGCAGGGCTCTGGGGCCAACGTCCTGACTTTC